This is a list of T cell receptor beta chains from one sample in a study of regulatory T cells in long-lasting Graves disease. MiXCR was run by TCRdb on the multiplex PCR reads, yielding one entry per CDR3 protein. The repertoire consists of roughly 610,000 distinct CDR3 sequences, with about 16% occurring once and the leading ten covering around 11%. This sample was shared with a second study, whose subject was T cells in Graves' hyperthyroidism and ophthalmopathy.

The sample in question was peripheral blood mononuclear cells (PBMCs), obtained at new diagnosis, from a patient treated with antithyroid drugs. These receptor sequences come from a man in his late teens or twenties with Graves disease. The CDR3 runs from the conserved cysteine through the conserved F or W. The order of the fields is J gene, V gene, CDR3 protein.

j_gene: TRBJ2-7; v_gene: TRBV3-1; CDR3aa: CASSPQSSWEQYF
j_gene: TRBJ2-1; v_gene: TRBV6-2/TRBV6-3; CDR3aa: CASRRSTASSYNEQFF
j_gene: TRBJ2-3; v_gene: TRBV29-1; CDR3aa: CSAPRGFSDTQYF
j_gene: TRBJ1-2; v_gene: TRBV28; CDR3aa: CASSLYANTGQGHGGYTF
j_gene: TRBJ2-7; v_gene: TRBV7-9; CDR3aa: CASSYRDRDYEQYF
j_gene: TRBJ1-1; v_gene: TRBV5-1; CDR3aa: CASSLDMVGTEAFF
j_gene: TRBJ1-1; v_gene: TRBV7-9; CDR3aa: CASSLYPGNTEAFF
j_gene: TRBJ1-1; v_gene: TRBV29-1; CDR3aa: CSVVSQGATEAFF
j_gene: TRBJ1-2; v_gene: TRBV10-3; CDR3aa: CAIRAGGRNGYTF
j_gene: TRBJ2-7; v_gene: TRBV10-3; CDR3aa: CAISDVDTAYEQYF
j_gene: TRBJ1-2; v_gene: TRBV12-3/TRBV12-4; CDR3aa: CASSFRLLGYTF
j_gene: TRBJ2-3; v_gene: TRBV27; CDR3aa: CASSSRLDRAADTQYF
j_gene: TRBJ2-1; v_gene: TRBV10-3; CDR3aa: CAISGASGVPLSCNEQFF
j_gene: NA; v_gene: TRBV6-1; CDR3aa: CASKKDTREAFF
j_gene: TRBJ2-3; v_gene: TRBV11-3; CDR3aa: CASSFSGEIDTQYF
j_gene: TRBJ2-7; v_gene: TRBV5-4; CDR3aa: CASSFAFGSYEQYF
j_gene: TRBJ2-5; v_gene: TRBV20-1; CDR3aa: CSARPVEEGVVETQYF
j_gene: TRBJ2-7; v_gene: TRBV6-1; CDR3aa: CASRQTGGYEQYF
j_gene: TRBJ1-1; v_gene: TRBV4-1; CDR3aa: CASSQDEGLNTEAFF
j_gene: TRBJ2-6; v_gene: TRBV6-1; CDR3aa: CASSETGGGSGANVLTF
j_gene: TRBJ2-7; v_gene: TRBV27; CDR3aa: CASSLGAGSSYEQYF
j_gene: TRBJ2-1; v_gene: TRBV20-1; CDR3aa: CSAREQSGSGNEQFF
j_gene: TRBJ1-1; v_gene: TRBV29-1; CDR3aa: CSVPRYEGRITEAFF
j_gene: TRBJ2-5; v_gene: TRBV5-1; CDR3aa: CASSVDLAPETQYF
j_gene: TRBJ2-2; v_gene: TRBV6-2/TRBV6-3; CDR3aa: CASSYLGGQTGELFF
j_gene: TRBJ2-1; v_gene: TRBV11-2; CDR3aa: CASTYRRSSGRNEQFF
j_gene: TRBJ2-1; v_gene: TRBV29-1; CDR3aa: CSVEARGALRGNEQFF
j_gene: TRBJ2-3; v_gene: TRBV3-1; CDR3aa: CASSSGLAVTTDTQYF
j_gene: TRBJ2-4; v_gene: TRBV6-4; CDR3aa: CAVLSGRVSKNIQYF
j_gene: TRBJ2-7; v_gene: TRBV28; CDR3aa: CASSSTVDEQYF
j_gene: TRBJ1-2; v_gene: TRBV5-4; CDR3aa: CASSERGTAYGYTF
j_gene: TRBJ2-7; v_gene: TRBV6-1; CDR3aa: CASRTTYEQYF
j_gene: TRBJ2-2; v_gene: TRBV11-2; CDR3aa: CASSLGSRLRERVVTGELFF
j_gene: TRBJ2-7; v_gene: TRBV5-1; CDR3aa: CASNPTGRGYEQYF
j_gene: TRBJ2-5; v_gene: TRBV12-5; CDR3aa: CASGGGRQETQYF
j_gene: TRBJ1-1; v_gene: TRBV6-5; CDR3aa: CASSYSGAAFF
j_gene: TRBJ1-6; v_gene: TRBV5-1; CDR3aa: CANSATDRDLYNSPLHF
j_gene: TRBJ1-1; v_gene: TRBV12-3/TRBV12-4; CDR3aa: CASSFLRDTEAFF
j_gene: TRBJ2-7; v_gene: TRBV11-2; CDR3aa: CASRGIGQGYEQYF
j_gene: TRBJ2-3; v_gene: TRBV5-1; CDR3aa: CASSLGGTDTQYF
j_gene: TRBJ2-5; v_gene: TRBV3-1; CDR3aa: CASSPGPREETQYF
j_gene: TRBJ1-2; v_gene: TRBV5-1; CDR3aa: CASSPDVSYGYTF
j_gene: TRBJ2-2; v_gene: TRBV24-1; CDR3aa: CATSDSRQSGELFF
j_gene: TRBJ1-4; v_gene: TRBV4-1; CDR3aa: CASSPRQANEKLFF
j_gene: TRBJ2-7; v_gene: TRBV4-2; CDR3aa: CASSQVDLAAPSYEQYF
j_gene: TRBJ1-2; v_gene: TRBV6-5; CDR3aa: CASSYSGGAPGYGYTF
j_gene: TRBJ2-3; v_gene: TRBV5-1; CDR3aa: CASREGLAVLADTQYF
j_gene: TRBJ2-3; v_gene: TRBV5-1; CDR3aa: CASSYLGDTQYF
j_gene: TRBJ1-2; v_gene: TRBV6-1; CDR3aa: CASSEGGGYYGYTF
j_gene: TRBJ2-1; v_gene: TRBV28; CDR3aa: CASSSASAGNSYNEQFF
j_gene: TRBJ1-2; v_gene: TRBV7-8; CDR3aa: CASSPPGQRNNYGYTF
j_gene: TRBJ1-5; v_gene: TRBV7-9; CDR3aa: CASSLGSIGQPHQPQHF
j_gene: TRBJ2-7; v_gene: TRBV25-1; CDR3aa: CASSEREGGYEQYF